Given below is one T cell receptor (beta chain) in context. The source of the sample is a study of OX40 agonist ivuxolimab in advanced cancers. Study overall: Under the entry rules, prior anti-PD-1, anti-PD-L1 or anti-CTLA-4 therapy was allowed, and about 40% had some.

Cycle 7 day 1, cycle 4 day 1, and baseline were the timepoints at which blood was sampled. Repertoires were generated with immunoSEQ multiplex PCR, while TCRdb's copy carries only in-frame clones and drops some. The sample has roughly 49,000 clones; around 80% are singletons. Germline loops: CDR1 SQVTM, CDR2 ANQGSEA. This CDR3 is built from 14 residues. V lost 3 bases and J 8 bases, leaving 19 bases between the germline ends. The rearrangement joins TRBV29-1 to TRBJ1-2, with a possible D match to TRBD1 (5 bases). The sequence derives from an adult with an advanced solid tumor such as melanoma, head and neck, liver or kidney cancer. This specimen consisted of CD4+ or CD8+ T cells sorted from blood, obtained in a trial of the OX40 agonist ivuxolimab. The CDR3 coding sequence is TGCAGCGTTGAGCTGGGGCGGCGTGTGGGCGGCTACACCTTC. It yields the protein CSVELGRRVGGYTF. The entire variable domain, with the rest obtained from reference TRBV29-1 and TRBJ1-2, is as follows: SAVISQKPSRDICQRGTSLTIQCQVDSQVTMMFWYRQQPGQSLTLIATANQGSEATYESGFVIDKFPISRPNLTFSTLTVSNMSPEDSSIYLCSVELGRRVGGYTFGSGTRLTVV.